These T cell receptor beta chains were read from a single sample in a study of blood T cell repertoires in COVID-19. Some clones are missing from TCRdb's copy, which holds only in-frame ones; the method was immunoSEQ multiplex PCR. The data show fewer than 65,000 clones, with over 75% seen just once and around 17% held by the top ten. Sequencing used peripheral blood. The receptors derive from a human donor in a cohort sampled during active COVID-19. CDR3s include the opening cysteine and the closing phenylalanine or tryptophan. Each record gives: clone size, D gene, J gene, CDR3 length, V gene, CDR3 protein, CDR3 DNA. A D gene is named only where the DNA matches it firmly. Clone size is shown for a subset of rows, as once, few, many or a class of expanded clone.

>once|TRBD1|TRBJ1-2|18|TRBV5-6
CASSLFRDSAEFRYGYTF
TGTGCCAGCAGCTTGTTCCGGGACAGTGCCGAATTTAGGTATGGCTACACCTTC
>NA|TRBD2|TRBJ2-3|16|TRBV3-1/TRBV3-2
CASRPSGGARTDTQYF
TGTGCCAGCAGACCTAGCGGGGGGGCTCGCACAGATACGCAGTATTTT
>once|TRBD1|TRBJ2-7|14|TRBV6-5
CASSYGTGAYEQYF
TGTGCCAGCAGTTACGGGACAGGAGCCTACGAGCAGTACTTC
>NA|NA|TRBJ2-1|14|TRBV10-3
CAIGGLVGDNEQFF
TGTGCCATCGGGGGGTTGGTCGGAGACAATGAGCAGTTCTTC
>NA|NA|TRBJ2-3|12|TRBV25-1
CASSERLSTQYF
TGTGCCAGCAGTGAACGACTTAGTACGCAGTATTTT
>NA|TRBD1|TRBJ2-5|16|TRBV27
CASSYTGTGGRETQYF
TGTGCCAGCAGTTACACCGGGACAGGGGGCCGAGAGACCCAGTACTTC
>NA|NA|TRBJ1-2|13|TRBV7-8
CASSLMSRYGYTF
TGTGCCAGCAGCTTAATGAGCCGCTATGGCTACACCTTC
>NA|TRBD1|TRBJ1-3|16|TRBV13
CASSLGDRGRGNTIYF
TGTGCCAGCAGCTTAGGGGACAGGGGACGCGGAAACACCATATATTTT
>NA|TRBD2|TRBJ2-1|16|TRBV7-2
CASSSGLAGGPDEQFF
TGTGCCAGCAGCTCGGGACTAGCGGGGGGGCCCGATGAGCAGTTCTTC
>NA|NA|TRBJ1-6|14|TRBV7-9
CASSLDSLNSPLHF
TGTGCCAGCAGCTTAGACAGTCTAAATTCACCCCTCCACTTT
>NA|TRBD1|TRBJ1-2|12|TRBV6-5
CASRDRMSGYTF
TGTGCCAGCAGGGACAGGATGAGCGGCTACACCTTC
>NA|NA|TRBJ2-2|12|TRBV6-5
CASRRAPGELFF
TGTGCCAGCAGGAGGGCGCCCGGGGAGCTGTTTTTT
>NA|TRBD1|TRBJ1-1|14|TRBV7-2
CASSPGQGYTEAFF
TGTGCCAGCAGCCCTGGACAGGGATATACTGAAGCTTTCTTT
>NA|TRBD1|TRBJ2-3|17|TRBV19
CASSNPPGTGVTDTQYF
TGTGCCAGTAGTAACCCCCCAGGGACAGGGGTCACAGATACGCAGTATTTT
>NA|NA|TRBJ1-1|12|TRBV19
CATAGRSAEAFF
TGTGCCACCGCCGGTCGTTCCGCTGAAGCTTTCTTT
>NA|NA|TRBJ1-4|15|TRBV4-1
CASSLGFGPNEKLFF
TGCGCCAGCAGCCTTGGCTTTGGCCCTAATGAAAAACTGTTTTTT
>NA|TRBD1|TRBJ1-1|16|TRBV5-1
CASSLARDRANTEAFF
TGCGCCAGCAGCTTGGCGAGGGACAGGGCGAACACTGAAGCTTTCTTT
>once|TRBD2|TRBJ2-5|17|TRBV19
CASTKGTSGGALETQYF
TGTGCCAGTACCAAAGGGACTAGCGGGGGGGCCTTAGAGACCCAGTACTTC
>NA|TRBD1|TRBJ2-2|15|TRBV7-3
CASSLSRDRTGELFF
TGTGCCAGCAGCTTATCCCGGGACAGGACCGGGGAGCTGTTTTTT
>NA|NA|TRBJ2-2|13|TRBV6-5
CASSQGFTGELFF
TGTGCCAGCAGCCAGGGATTTACCGGGGAGCTGTTTTTT
>NA|TRBD2|TRBJ2-3|15|TRBV7-3
CASSQLAGSTDTQYF
TGTGCCAGCAGCCAACTAGCGGGGAGCACAGATACGCAGTATTTT
>NA|NA|TRBJ2-1|13|TRBV7-2
CASSTSGSNEQFF
TGTGCCAGCAGCACGAGCGGGTCCAATGAGCAGTTCTTC
>NA|NA|TRBJ2-2|15|TRBV9
CASSPRGTNTGELFF
TGTGCCAGCAGCCCTCGGGGGACCAACACCGGGGAGCTGTTTTTT
>NA|NA|TRBJ1-5|13|TRBV30
CAWSVTAGRPQHF
TGTGCCTGGAGTGTGACAGCGGGTCGACCCCAGCATTTT
>NA|NA|TRBJ1-5|15|TRBV9
CASSVGTESNQPQHF
TGTGCCAGCAGCGTAGGCACCGAGTCCAATCAGCCCCAGCATTTT
>NA|TRBD1|TRBJ2-2|15|TRBV27
CASSLGQAITGELFF
TGTGCCAGCAGTTTGGGACAGGCGATCACCGGGGAGCTGTTTTTT
>NA|TRBD1|TRBJ2-7|13|TRBV30
CAWSRTGIYEQYF
TGTGCCTGGTCCCGGACAGGGATTTACGAGCAGTACTTC
>NA|TRBD1|TRBJ2-7|17|TRBV11-3
CASSFAASGTGAYEQYF
TGTGCCAGCAGCTTCGCCGCCTCCGGGACAGGGGCCTACGAGCAGTACTTC
>NA|NA|TRBJ2-3|14|TRBV19
CASTPGLRADTQYF
TGTGCCAGTACCCCCGGACTTAGGGCAGATACGCAGTATTTT
>NA|TRBD1|TRBJ2-2|15|TRBV11-2
CASSPGQGAPGELFF
TGTGCCAGCAGCCCGGGACAGGGGGCCCCCGGGGAGCTGTTTTTT
>NA|TRBD1|TRBJ2-7|15|TRBV5-1
CASSREGTESYEQYF
TGCGCCAGCAGCCGGGAAGGGACAGAATCCTACGAGCAGTACTTC
>NA|NA|TRBJ1-6|14|TRBV5-4
CASREGSYNSPLHF
TGTGCCAGCAGGGAGGGCTCCTATAATTCACCCCTCCACTTT
>NA|NA|TRBJ2-3|15|TRBV6-5
CASSSRTPGADTQYF
TGTGCCAGCTCATCCAGGACCCCCGGGGCAGATACGCAGTATTTT
>NA|NA|TRBJ2-2|17|TRBV5-4
CASSLDPGLSNTGELFF
TGTGCCAGCAGCTTGGATCCGGGACTTTCGAACACCGGGGAGCTGTTTTTT
>NA|NA|TRBJ2-3|16|TRBV28
CASSSGGWTIRDTQYF
TGTGCCAGCAGCTCGGGGGGCTGGACAATTAGAGATACGCAGTATTTT
>NA|TRBD2|TRBJ2-3|17|TRBV4-3
CASSQDGGGQSTDTQYF
TGCGCCAGCAGCCAAGATGGGGGAGGGCAAAGCACAGATACGCAGTATTTT
>NA|NA|TRBJ1-1|12|TRBV7-8
CASRQMGPEAFF
TGTGCCAGCAGACAAATGGGGCCTGAAGCTTTCTTT
>once|NA|TRBJ1-2|14|TRBV4-3
CASSGALVRSGYTF
TGCGCCAGCAGCGGGGCGCTAGTCAGGAGTGGCTACACCTTC
>NA|TRBD1|TRBJ1-5|14|TRBV2
CASSGTGGDQPQHF
TGTGCCAGCAGTGGGACAGGTGGGGACCAGCCCCAGCATTTT
>NA|NA|TRBJ1-4|16|TRBV28
CASSVRGGDANEKLFF
TGTGCCAGCAGTGTAAGGGGCGGAGATGCTAATGAAAAACTGTTTTTT